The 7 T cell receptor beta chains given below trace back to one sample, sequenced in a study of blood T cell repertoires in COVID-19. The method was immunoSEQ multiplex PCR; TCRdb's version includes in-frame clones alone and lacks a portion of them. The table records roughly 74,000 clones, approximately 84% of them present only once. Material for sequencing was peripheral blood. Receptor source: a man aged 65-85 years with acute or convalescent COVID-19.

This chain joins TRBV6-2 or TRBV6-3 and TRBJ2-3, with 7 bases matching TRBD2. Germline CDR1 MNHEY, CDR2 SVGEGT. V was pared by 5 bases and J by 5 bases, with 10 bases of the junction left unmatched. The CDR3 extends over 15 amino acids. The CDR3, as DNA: TGTGCCAGCAGTCGCCCGAGCGGGACGGTAGATACGCAGTATTTT. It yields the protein CASSRPSGTVDTQYF.

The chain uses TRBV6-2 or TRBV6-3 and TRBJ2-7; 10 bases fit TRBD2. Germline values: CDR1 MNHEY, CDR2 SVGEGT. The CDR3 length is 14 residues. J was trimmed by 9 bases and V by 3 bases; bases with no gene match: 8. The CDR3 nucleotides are TGTGCCAGCAGTTATGGGCTAGCGGGAGTTCGGCAGTACTTC. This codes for CASSYGLAGVRQYF.

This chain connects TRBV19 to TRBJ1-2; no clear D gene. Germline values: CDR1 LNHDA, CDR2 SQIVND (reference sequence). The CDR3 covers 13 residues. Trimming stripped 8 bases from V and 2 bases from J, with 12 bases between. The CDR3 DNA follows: TGTGCCAGTCGGGATGAAGTAAACTATGGCTACACCTTC. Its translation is CASRDEVNYGYTF.

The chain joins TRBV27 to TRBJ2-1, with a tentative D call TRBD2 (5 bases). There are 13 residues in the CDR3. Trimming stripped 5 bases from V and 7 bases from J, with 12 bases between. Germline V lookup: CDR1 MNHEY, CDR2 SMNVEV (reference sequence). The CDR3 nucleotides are TGTGCCAGCAGTCCTGACTACGTTAATGAGCAGTTCTTC. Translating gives CASSPDYVNEQFF.

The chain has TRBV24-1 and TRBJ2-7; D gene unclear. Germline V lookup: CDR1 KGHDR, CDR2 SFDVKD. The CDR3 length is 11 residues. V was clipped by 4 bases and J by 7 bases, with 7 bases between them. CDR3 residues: CATSDRWEQYF. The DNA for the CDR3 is TGTGCCACCAGTGACCGGTGGGAGCAGTACTTC.

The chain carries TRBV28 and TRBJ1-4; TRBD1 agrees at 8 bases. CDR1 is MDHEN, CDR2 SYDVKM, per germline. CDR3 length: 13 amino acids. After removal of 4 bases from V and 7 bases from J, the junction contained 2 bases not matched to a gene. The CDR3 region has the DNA TGTGCCAGCAGTTCCAGGGGGCTTGAAAAACTGTTTTTT. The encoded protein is CASSSRGLEKLFF.

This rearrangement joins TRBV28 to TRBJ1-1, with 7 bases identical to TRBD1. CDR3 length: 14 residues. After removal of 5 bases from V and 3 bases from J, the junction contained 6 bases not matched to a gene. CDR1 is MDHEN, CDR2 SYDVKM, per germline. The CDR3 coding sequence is TGTGCCAGCAGTATAGGGGGCTTGGACACTGAAGCTTTCTTT. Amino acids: CASSIGGLDTEAFF.